The clone carrying this T cell receptor beta chain was counted a few times. Its target is not known. The length of the CDR3 is 14 residues. Germline V gives CDR1 SQVTM, CDR2 ANQGSEA. The ends were cut back, 4 bases at V and 4 bases at J, with 14 bases in the middle. The sample comes from a study of early T cells in non-severe SARS-CoV-2 infection. Notes on the study in general: VDJdb matching, biased toward anti-spike CD8 responses, missed private and CD4 specificities.

Individual cDNA molecules were tagged with unique molecular identifiers. TCRdb re-analysed the 5' RACE reads in MiXCR, keeping a single row per CDR3 protein. Seen here are around 77,000 distinct CDR3 sequences, 9.5% to 15% observed once, and the top ten hold about 16%. This clonotype originated in an adult who was a healthcare worker with PCR-confirmed SARS-CoV-2 infection or an uninfected control (not recorded which). The donor label of this sample is uncertain. Here the sequenced sample was whole blood, taken at baseline. The chain carries TRBV29-1 and TRBJ2-1; no clear D gene. The CDR3 coding sequence is TGCAGCGTTGTGGGCCTTCCTGAATACAATGAGCAGTTCTTC. Its protein product is CSVVGLPEYNEQFF.